This T cell receptor beta chain comes out of a study of T-cell reconstitution after alpha-beta-depleted transplantation in children. The CDR3 totals 14 residues. Germline V gene sequence: CDR1 MNHEY, CDR2 SMNVEV (reference sequence). The V and J ends lost 7 bases and 0 bases respectively, with 9 bases between them. Preparation of the TCRbeta library used unique molecular identifiers. Each CDR3 protein is one row after TCRdb ran MiXCR on the PCR reads. The sample consists of around 450,000 distinct CDR3 sequences, more than 9% of them appearing once. The J gene is TRBJ2-2, the V gene TRBV27; perhaps D is TRBD1 or TRBD2 (5 bases each). This receptor was identified in a child aged 2-15 years with inherited bone marrow failure, due to receive a stem cell transplant. This specimen was PBMCs, taken before TCRalphabeta/CD19-depleted stem cell transplant. Here the CDR3 DNA reads TGTGCCAGCAAGGGGACGGCGAACACCGGGGAGCTGTTTTTT. Amino acids: CASKGTANTGELFF.